This T cell receptor beta chain is from a study of cytomegalovirus exposure and HLA in healthy donors. As for the study in general: Among the roughly 370 genotyped donors, approximately 80% were placed in the Caucasian-associated ancestry cluster.

General study findings and limits: Later on, a genetic analysis was performed. It linked a missense variant in DCLRE1C with V- and J-gene trimming of TCR beta. The study put some 150 TCR beta chains on its list as cytomegalovirus-associated. The classifier reportedly diagnosed cytomegalovirus status with high specificity and sensitivity.

A multiplex PCR was run with 60 Vbeta primers and 13 Jbeta primers. Using immunoSEQ multiplex PCR, the repertoire was profiled, and TCRdb retains in-frame clones only, with some absent. The sample carries 160,000 or so clones, roughly 76% recorded once. V gave up 8 bases and J gave up 4 bases, with 5 bases separating them. There are 9 residues in the CDR3. CDR1 and CDR2 (germline): DFQATT, SNEGSKA (reference sequence). Turning to this clone: Its antigen is not known.

J is TRBJ1-2 and V is TRBV20-1, with no clear D. This clonotype was obtained from a woman younger than 35 in good health and CMV-seropositive. Sequences were obtained from PBMCs. CDR3 sequence: CSPVYGYTF. The DNA for the CDR3 is TGCAGTCCTGTCTATGGCTACACCTTC.